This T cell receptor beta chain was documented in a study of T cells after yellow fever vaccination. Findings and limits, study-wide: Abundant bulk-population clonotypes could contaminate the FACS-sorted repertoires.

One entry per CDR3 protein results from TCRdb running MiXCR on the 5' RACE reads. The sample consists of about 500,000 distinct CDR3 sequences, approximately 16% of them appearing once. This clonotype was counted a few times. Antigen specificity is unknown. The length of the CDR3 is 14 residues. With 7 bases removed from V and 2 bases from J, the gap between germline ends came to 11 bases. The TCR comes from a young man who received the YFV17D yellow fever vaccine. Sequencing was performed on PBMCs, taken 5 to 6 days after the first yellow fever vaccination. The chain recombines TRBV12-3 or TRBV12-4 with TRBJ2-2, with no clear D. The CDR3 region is CASIGPSNTGELFF. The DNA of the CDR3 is TGTGCCAGCATCGGACCTTCAAACACCGGGGAGCTGTTTTTT.